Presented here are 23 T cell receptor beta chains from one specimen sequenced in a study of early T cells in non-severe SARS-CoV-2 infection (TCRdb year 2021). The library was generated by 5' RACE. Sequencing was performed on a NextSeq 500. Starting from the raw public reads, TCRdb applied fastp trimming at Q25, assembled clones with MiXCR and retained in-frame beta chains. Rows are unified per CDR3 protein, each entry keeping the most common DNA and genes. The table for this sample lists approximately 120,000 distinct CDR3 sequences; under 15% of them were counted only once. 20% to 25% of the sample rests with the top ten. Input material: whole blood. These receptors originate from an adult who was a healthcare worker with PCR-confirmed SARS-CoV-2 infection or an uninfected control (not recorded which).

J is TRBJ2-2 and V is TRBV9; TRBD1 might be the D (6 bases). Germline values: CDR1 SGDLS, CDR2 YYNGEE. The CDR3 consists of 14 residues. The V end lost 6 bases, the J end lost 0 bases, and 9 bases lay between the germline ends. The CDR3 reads CASTQGPNTGELFF. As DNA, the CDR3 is TGTGCCAGCACACAGGGTCCGAACACCGGGGAGCTGTTTTTT.

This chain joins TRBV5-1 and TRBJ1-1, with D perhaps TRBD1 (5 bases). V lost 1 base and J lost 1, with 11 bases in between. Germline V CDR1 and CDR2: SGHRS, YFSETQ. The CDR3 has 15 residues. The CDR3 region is CASSLMATANTEAFF. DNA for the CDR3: TGCGCCAGCAGCTTGATGGCGACAGCGAACACTGAAGCTTTCTTT.

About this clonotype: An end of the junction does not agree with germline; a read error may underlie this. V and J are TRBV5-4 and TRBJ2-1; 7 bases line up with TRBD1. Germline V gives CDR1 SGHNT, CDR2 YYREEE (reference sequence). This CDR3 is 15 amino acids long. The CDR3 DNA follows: TGTGCCAGCAGATTGGACAGGACCCCCTACAATGAGCAGTTCTTC. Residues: CASRLDRTPYNEQFF.

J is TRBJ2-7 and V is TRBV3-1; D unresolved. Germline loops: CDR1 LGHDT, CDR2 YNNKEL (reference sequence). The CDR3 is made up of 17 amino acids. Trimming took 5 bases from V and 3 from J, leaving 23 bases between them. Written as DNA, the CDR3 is TGTGCCAGCAGCAACCCTCCCCCCCTGGACGGCCTCTACGAGCAGTACTTC. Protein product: CASSNPPPLDGLYEQYF.

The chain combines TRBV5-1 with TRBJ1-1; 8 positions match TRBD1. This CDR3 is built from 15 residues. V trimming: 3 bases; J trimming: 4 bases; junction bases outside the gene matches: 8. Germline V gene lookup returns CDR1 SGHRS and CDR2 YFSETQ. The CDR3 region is CASSSTGELVTEAFF. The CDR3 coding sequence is TGCGCCAGCAGCTCGACAGGGGAGCTGGTCACTGAAGCTTTCTTT.

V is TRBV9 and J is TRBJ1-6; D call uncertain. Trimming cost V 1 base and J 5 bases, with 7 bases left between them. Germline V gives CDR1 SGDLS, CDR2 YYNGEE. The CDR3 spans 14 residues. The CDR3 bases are TGTGCCAGCAGCGTACTCGACGATAATTCACCCCTCCACTTT. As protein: CASSVLDDNSPLHF.

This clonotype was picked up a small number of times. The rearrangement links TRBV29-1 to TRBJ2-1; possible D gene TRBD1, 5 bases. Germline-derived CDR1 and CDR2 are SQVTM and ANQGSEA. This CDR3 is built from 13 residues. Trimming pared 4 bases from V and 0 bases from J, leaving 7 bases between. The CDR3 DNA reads TGCAGCGTTGGAACAGGCTCCTACAATGAGCAGTTCTTC. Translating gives CSVGTGSYNEQFF.

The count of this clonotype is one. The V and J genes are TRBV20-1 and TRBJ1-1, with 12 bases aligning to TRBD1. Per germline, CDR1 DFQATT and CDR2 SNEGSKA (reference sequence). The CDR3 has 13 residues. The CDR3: CSPGTGGIGEAFF. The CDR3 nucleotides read TGCAGCCCTGGGACAGGGGGCATTGGTGAAGCTTTCTTT.

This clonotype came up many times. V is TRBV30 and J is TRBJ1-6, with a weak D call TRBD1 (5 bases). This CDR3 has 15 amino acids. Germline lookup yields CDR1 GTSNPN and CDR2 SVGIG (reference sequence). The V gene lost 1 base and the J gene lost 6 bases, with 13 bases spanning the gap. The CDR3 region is CAWSGPGQLNSPLHF. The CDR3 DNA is TGTGCCTGGAGTGGACCAGGGCAGCTTAATTCACCCCTCCACTTT.

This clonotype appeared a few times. This CDR3 reads CASLNPGGPGANVLTF. CDR3 DNA sequence: TGTGCCAGCCTCAACCCGGGGGGACCTGGGGCCAACGTCCTGACTTTC. The V gene is TRBV18, the J gene TRBJ2-6, with TRBD2 identical over 7 bases. J gave up 2 bases and V 8 bases, and 9 bases lay outside the gene matches. The CDR3 length is 16 residues. From germline, CDR1 is KGHSH and CDR2 LQKENI. The whole variable domain, filled in from reference TRBV18 and TRBJ2-6, reads NAGVMQNPRHLVRRRGQEARLRCSPMKGHSHVYWYRQLPEEGLKFMVYLQKENIIDESGMPKERFSAEFPKEGPSILRIQQVVRGDSAAYFCASLNPGGPGANVLTFGAGSRLTVL.

DNA for the CDR3: TGCAGCGTTGCGTGGGGGGTTAATCAGCCCCAGCATTTT. Amino acid sequence: CSVAWGVNQPQHF. V gene TRBV29-1 combines with J gene TRBJ1-5, with TRBD1 as a possible D gene (5 bases). CDR3 length: 13 residues. Germline CDR1 and CDR2: SQVTM and ANQGSEA. The V end lost 4 bases, the J end lost 4 bases, and 11 bases lay between the germline ends.

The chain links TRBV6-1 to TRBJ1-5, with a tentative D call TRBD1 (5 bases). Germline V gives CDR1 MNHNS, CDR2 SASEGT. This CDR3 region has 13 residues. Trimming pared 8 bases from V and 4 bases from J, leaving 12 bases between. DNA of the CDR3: TGTGCCAGCGCCACGGGGGGGAATCAGCCCCAGCATTTT. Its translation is CASATGGNQPQHF.

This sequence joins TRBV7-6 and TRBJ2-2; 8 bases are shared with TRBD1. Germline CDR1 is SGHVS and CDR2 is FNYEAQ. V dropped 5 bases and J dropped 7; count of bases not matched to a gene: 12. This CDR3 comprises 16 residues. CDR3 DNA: TGTGCCAGCAGCCTCGGACAGGGACAGCTTGACGGGGAGCTGTTTTTT. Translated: CASSLGQGQLDGELFF.

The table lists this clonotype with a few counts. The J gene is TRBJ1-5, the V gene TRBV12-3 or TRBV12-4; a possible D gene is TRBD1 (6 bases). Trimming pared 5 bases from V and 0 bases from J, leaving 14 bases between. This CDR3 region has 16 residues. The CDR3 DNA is TGTGCCAGCAGTCCCAAGGACAGCTATAGCAATCAGCCCCAGCATTTT. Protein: CASSPKDSYSNQPQHF.

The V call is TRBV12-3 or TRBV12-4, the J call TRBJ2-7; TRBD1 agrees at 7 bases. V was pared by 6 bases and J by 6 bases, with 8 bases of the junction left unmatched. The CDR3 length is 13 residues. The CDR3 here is CASRATGRVEQYF. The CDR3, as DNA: TGTGCCAGCAGGGCGACAGGGCGGGTCGAGCAGTACTTC.

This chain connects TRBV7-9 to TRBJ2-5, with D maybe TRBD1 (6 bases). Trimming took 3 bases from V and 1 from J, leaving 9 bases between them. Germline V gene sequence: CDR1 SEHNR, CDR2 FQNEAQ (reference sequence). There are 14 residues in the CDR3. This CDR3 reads CASSFLDSQETQYF. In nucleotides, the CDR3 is TGTGCCAGCAGCTTTTTGGACAGCCAAGAGACCCAGTACTTC.

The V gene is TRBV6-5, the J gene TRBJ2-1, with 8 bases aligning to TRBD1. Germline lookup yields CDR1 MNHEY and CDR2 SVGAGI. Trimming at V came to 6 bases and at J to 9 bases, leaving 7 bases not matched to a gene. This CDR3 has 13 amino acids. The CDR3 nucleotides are TGTGCCAGCAGGGGACAGGCCACCTCTGAGCAGTTCTTC. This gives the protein CASRGQATSEQFF.

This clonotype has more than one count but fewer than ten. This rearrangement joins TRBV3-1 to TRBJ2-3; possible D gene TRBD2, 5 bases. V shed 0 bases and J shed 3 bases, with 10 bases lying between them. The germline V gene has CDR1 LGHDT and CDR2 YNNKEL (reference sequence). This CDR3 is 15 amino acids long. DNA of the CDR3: TGTGCCAGCAGCCAAGATAGGGTAGCGACAGATACGCAGTATTTT. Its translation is CASSQDRVATDTQYF.

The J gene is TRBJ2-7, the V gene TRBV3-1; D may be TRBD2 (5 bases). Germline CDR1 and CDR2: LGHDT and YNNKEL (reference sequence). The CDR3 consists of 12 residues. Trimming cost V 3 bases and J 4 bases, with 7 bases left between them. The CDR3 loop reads CASSHGGYEQYF. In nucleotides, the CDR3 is TGTGCCAGCAGCCATGGCGGGTACGAGCAGTACTTC.

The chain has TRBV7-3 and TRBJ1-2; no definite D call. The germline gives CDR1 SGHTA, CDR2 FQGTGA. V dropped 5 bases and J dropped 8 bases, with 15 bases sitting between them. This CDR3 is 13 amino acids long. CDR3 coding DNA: TGTGCCAGCAGCCTAAACGCGGGATGGGGCTACACCTTC. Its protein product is CASSLNAGWGYTF. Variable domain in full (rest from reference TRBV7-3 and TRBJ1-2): GAGVSQTPSNKVTEKGKYVELRCDPISGHTALYWYRQSLGQGPEFLIYFQGTGAADDSGLPNDRFFAVRPEGSVSTLKIQRTERGDSAVYLCASSLNAGWGYTFGSGTRLTVV.

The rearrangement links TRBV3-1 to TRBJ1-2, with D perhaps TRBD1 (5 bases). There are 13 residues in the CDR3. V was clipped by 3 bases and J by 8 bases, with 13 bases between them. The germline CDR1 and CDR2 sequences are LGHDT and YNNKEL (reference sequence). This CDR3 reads CASSQSVGPGYTF. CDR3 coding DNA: TGTGCCAGCAGCCAGAGTGTGGGACCCGGCTACACCTTC.

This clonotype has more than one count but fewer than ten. Here the CDR3 reads CASSWDPSKGETQYF. The CDR3 nucleotides read TGTGCCAGCAGCTGGGATCCCTCCAAAGGGGAGACCCAGTACTTC. This rearrangement joins TRBV7-6 to TRBJ2-5; no firm D call. This CDR3 contains 15 residues. Trimming pared 4 bases from V and 5 bases from J, leaving 17 bases between. Germline V gene sequence: CDR1 SGHVS, CDR2 FNYEAQ.

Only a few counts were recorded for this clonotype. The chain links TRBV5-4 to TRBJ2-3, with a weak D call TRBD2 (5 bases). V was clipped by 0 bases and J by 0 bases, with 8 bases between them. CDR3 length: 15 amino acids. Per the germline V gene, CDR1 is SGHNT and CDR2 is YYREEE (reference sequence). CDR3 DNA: TGTGCCAGCAGCTTGGACCAGCGGAGCACAGATACGCAGTATTTT. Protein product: CASSLDQRSTDTQYF.